These 20 T cell receptor beta chains originate from one sample sequenced in a study of blood T cell repertoires in COVID-19. Sequencing used immunoSEQ multiplex PCR; TCRdb keeps in-frame clones, though not all of them. This table holds 280,000 or so clones, 88% found once. The sample consisted of peripheral blood. Source of these receptors: a woman aged 30 to 39 who had recovered from COVID-19.

V usage is TRBV29-1 and J usage is TRBJ2-5; 7 nucleotides agree with TRBD2. CDR1 and CDR2 (germline): SQVTM, ANQGSEA. The CDR3 spans 11 residues. The CDR3 DNA sequence: TGCAATATCGGGGAGGGAGGGACCCAGTACTTC. This sequence encodes CNIGEGGTQYF.

The chain is built from TRBV19 and TRBJ1-1, with no clear D. CDR3 length equals 13 residues. CDR1 LNHDA and CDR2 SQIVND come from the germline V gene (reference sequence). Deletions cut 5 bases from V and 0 bases from J, with 7 bases between. DNA of the CDR3: TGTGCCAGTAGTTCGCAGATGAACACTGAAGCTTTCTTT. This encodes CASSSQMNTEAFF.

The chain is built from TRBV27 and TRBJ2-1; 8 bases are shared with TRBD2. The CDR3 is 17 residues long. Germline V gene sequence: CDR1 MNHEY, CDR2 SMNVEV (reference sequence). Trimming cost V 6 bases and J 3 bases; bases outside gene matches: 13. Here the CDR3 DNA reads TGTGCCAGCAGCCGATCTCGCGCGGGGGGCCTCTACAATGAGCAGTTCTTC. It codes for CASSRSRAGGLYNEQFF.

This clone appeared once. V is TRBV24-1 and J is TRBJ2-1, with D possibly TRBD2 on 7 matching bases. Germline V gene sequence: CDR1 KGHDR, CDR2 SFDVKD. Trimming took off 7 bases at V and 5 bases at J, with 17 bases between the two ends. The CDR3 is 15 residues long. The DNA of the CDR3 is TGTGCCACCAGGCCACAGGGAGGGAGAGACAATGAGCAGTTCTTC. This encodes CATRPQGGRDNEQFF.

CDR3 in amino acids: CASSPESGQAKLFF. In nucleotides, the CDR3 is TGCGCCAGCAGCCCGGAATCAGGGCAGGCAAAACTGTTTTTT. The chain is built from TRBV5-1 and TRBJ1-4; tentative D call: TRBD1 (5 bases). CDR1 SGHRS and CDR2 YFSETQ come from the germline V gene. With 4 bases removed from V and 10 bases from J, the gap between germline ends came to 17 bases. The length of the CDR3 is 14 residues.

The chain joins TRBV28 to TRBJ1-5; no clear D gene. From germline, CDR1 is MDHEN and CDR2 SYDVKM. CDR3 length: 17 residues. V was clipped by 1 base and J by 0 bases, with 13 bases between them. CDR3 residues: CASSLSVPRYSNQPQHF. In DNA form, the CDR3 reads TGTGCCAGCAGTTTATCGGTCCCCCGTTATAGCAATCAGCCCCAGCATTTT.

The gene calls are TRBV6-1 and TRBJ2-1; 11 bases are a match to TRBD1. CDR3 length: 15 amino acids. With V trimmed by 3 bases and J by 3 bases, 1 base remained unmatched. CDR1 MNHNS and CDR2 SASEGT come from the germline V gene. The CDR3 is CASSEGQGGYNEQFF. In DNA form, the CDR3 reads TGTGCCAGCAGTGAGGGACAGGGGGGCTACAATGAGCAGTTCTTC.

The CDR3 DNA reads as TGTGCCAGCAGTCCCCATCCCCGGACAGTAGACACCGGGGAGCTGTTTTTT. Its protein product is CASSPHPRTVDTGELFF. The V and J genes are TRBV6-6 and TRBJ2-2; D is perhaps TRBD1 (6 bases). The CDR3 loop spans 17 amino acids. V was trimmed by 5 bases and J by 3 bases, leaving 19 bases between them. Looked up from germline, CDR1 is MNHNY and CDR2 is SVGAGI (reference sequence).

This chain links TRBV5-1 with TRBJ2-7, with D possibly being TRBD1 (6 bases). Trimming removed 1 base from V and 1 base from J, with 9 bases in between. Germline V lookup: CDR1 SGHRS, CDR2 YFSETQ. This CDR3 has 14 residues. CDR3 nucleotides: TGCGCCAGCAGCTTGTTACAGGGATCCTACGAGCAGTACTTC. Its translation: CASSLLQGSYEQYF.

The chain has TRBV4-1 and TRBJ1-5; 9 positions agree with TRBD1. The CDR3 length is 15 residues. The V segment lost 5 bases and the J segment 9 bases; nucleotides outside the gene matches: 11. Germline V gives CDR1 MGHRA, CDR2 YSYEKL. This chain's CDR3 is CASSSGQGPKGPQHF. The CDR3 DNA reads as TGCGCCAGCAGCTCCGGACAGGGGCCAAAGGGGCCCCAGCATTTT.

V and J are TRBV27 and TRBJ2-2, with 8 bases identical to TRBD1. This CDR3 is 15 amino acids long. Germline CDR1 is MNHEY and CDR2 is SMNVEV (reference sequence). The J segment lost 4 bases and the V segment lost 8 bases, leaving 9 bases of the junction unmatched. In DNA form, the CDR3 reads TGTGCCAGCGGGACCAGGGGGCGCATCACCGGGGAGCTGTTTTTT. It translates to CASGTRGRITGELFF.

This sequence joins TRBV6-6 and TRBJ1-5, with D unresolved. The CDR3 length is 11 residues. Germline assignment: CDR1 MNHNY and CDR2 SVGAGI (reference sequence). With 6 bases removed from V and 6 bases from J, the gap between germline ends came to 6 bases. The CDR3, as DNA: TGTGCCAGCAGCGGTGGTCAGCCCCAGCATTTT. This encodes CASSGGQPQHF.

The chain links TRBV5-6 to TRBJ1-2; D ambiguous. Looked up from germline, CDR1 is SGHDT and CDR2 is YYEEEE. V lost 5 bases and J lost 3, with 14 bases in between. The CDR3 has 14 amino acids. As DNA, the CDR3 is TGTGCCAGCAGGTGGCGGGGAAGAGACTATGGCTACACCTTC. Encoded protein: CASRWRGRDYGYTF.

This chain uses TRBV27 with TRBJ2-3; 8 bases are shared with TRBD2. With V trimmed by 9 bases and J by 4 bases, 18 bases remained unmatched. The CDR3 covers 17 residues. Germline V CDR1 and CDR2: MNHEY, SMNVEV (reference sequence). CDR3: CASQPLKSGGPSDTQYF. DNA for the CDR3: TGTGCCAGTCAACCCCTAAAATCGGGGGGGCCTTCAGATACGCAGTATTTT.

CDR3 coding DNA: TGTGCCAGCAGCTTACGGTGGGGCGAGAACACCGGGGAGCTGTTTTTT. Its protein is CASSLRWGENTGELFF. The gene calls are TRBV7-2 and TRBJ2-2; D perhaps matches TRBD1 (5 bases). This CDR3 is 16 amino acids long. Germline V gives CDR1 SGHTA, CDR2 FQGNSA. V was trimmed by 2 bases and J by 1 base, leaving 11 bases between them.

The V and J genes are TRBV28 and TRBJ1-1; D gene ambiguous. Trimming stripped 7 bases from V and 6 bases from J, with 9 bases between. Looked up from germline, CDR1 is MDHEN and CDR2 is SYDVKM. The CDR3 is 11 amino acids. This CDR3 is CASTSRAEAFF. Written as DNA, the CDR3 is TGTGCCAGCACCTCTCGGGCTGAAGCTTTCTTT.

V usage is TRBV3-1 (or the pseudogene TRBV3-2) and J usage is TRBJ1-3; D is unclear. V lost 0 bases and J lost 2, with 14 bases in between. Germline loops: CDR1 LGHDT, CDR2 YNNKEL (reference sequence). The CDR3 sequence is 17 residues long. The CDR3 sequence is CASSQDPGIITGNTIYF. The CDR3 nucleotides are TGTGCCAGCAGCCAAGATCCGGGTATTATTACTGGAAACACCATATATTTT.

This chain uses TRBV28 with TRBJ2-2; possible D gene TRBD1, 5 bases. Germline V gene sequence: CDR1 MDHEN, CDR2 SYDVKM. V was shortened by 5 bases and J by 5 bases, with 12 bases between the two germline ends. CDR3 length: 14 residues. This chain's CDR3 is CASSRQKMTGELFF. The CDR3 region has the DNA TGTGCCAGCAGTCGACAGAAAATGACCGGGGAGCTGTTTTTT.

The chain combines TRBV28 with TRBJ1-2; 7 bases match TRBD1. In germline, CDR1 is MDHEN, CDR2 SYDVKM. Trimming cost V 1 base and J 4 bases; bases outside gene matches: 6. This CDR3 has 15 amino acids. CDR3 loop: CASSLSRTGFYGYTF. CDR3 nucleotide sequence: TGTGCCAGCAGTTTATCCAGGACAGGTTTCTATGGCTACACCTTC.

This chain links TRBV9 with TRBJ2-6; perhaps TRBD1 as D (5 bases). This CDR3 has 17 amino acids. V shed 3 bases and J shed 4 bases, with 17 bases lying between them. CDR1 is SGDLS and CDR2 is YYNGEE in the germline V gene. As DNA, the CDR3 is TGTGCCAGCAGCGCAACTCTCAGGGTAACAGGGGCCAACGTCCTGACTTTC. Protein product: CASSATLRVTGANVLTF.